This passage covers 18 T cell receptor beta chains from one sample sequenced in a study of blood T cell repertoires in COVID-19 (dated by TCRdb to the early 2020s). Library generation was performed with the immunoSEQ multiplex PCR assay. Here the immuneACCESS table is served through TCRdb, limited to in-frame sequences with V and J called. Missing clones are a known gap in these copies; in checked studies unresolved V genes cover under half, and the rest lacks a known reason. The sample includes a few hundred thousand clones, with around nine tenths observed a single time. Roughly a tenth of the sample belongs to the ten largest clones. Sequenced material: PBMCs or T cells enriched from blood (not recorded which). The source of these receptors is a woman in her forties or fifties who had recovered from COVID-19.

The CDR3 nucleotides are TGCGCCAGCAGCCAAGATCGGAGGACAGGGGTGAATCAGCCCCAGCATTTT. Residues: CASSQDRRTGVNQPQHF. V is TRBV4-3 and J is TRBJ1-5, with TRBD1 matching over 9 bases. The CDR3 has 17 amino acids. Germline CDR1 LGHNA, CDR2 YSLEER. The trim removed 0 bases at V and 4 bases at J, leaving 7 bases unmatched.

The chain links TRBV7-3 to TRBJ2-7; TRBD2 aligns across 7 bases. The V gene end was trimmed by 2 bases and the J gene end by 3 bases; junction bases not matched to a gene: 4. CDR1 and CDR2 (germline): SGHTA, FQGTGA. The CDR3 spans 14 residues. The CDR3 is CASSLQAGDYEQYF. In DNA form, the CDR3 reads TGTGCCAGCAGCTTACAGGCGGGGGACTACGAGCAGTACTTC.

The V call is TRBV4-2, the J call TRBJ1-4; TRBD1 might be the D (6 bases). Per germline, CDR1 LGHNA and CDR2 YNFKEQ. This CDR3 spans 15 amino acids. V lost 0 bases and J lost 8, with 13 bases in between. The CDR3 DNA follows: TGTGCCAGCAGCCAAGATGGGGGGGCCGGGGAAAAACTGTTTTTT. This translates into CASSQDGGAGEKLFF.

This chain uses TRBV5-8 with TRBJ1-1; tentative D call: TRBD1 (5 bases). Between the trimmed V and J ends, which lost 1 base and 5 bases, there was a span of 9 bases. The CDR3 totals 13 residues. In germline, CDR1 is SGHTS, CDR2 YDEGEE. The CDR3: CASSLSGRTEAFF. The CDR3 DNA is TGTGCCAGCAGCTTGTCAGGGCGGACTGAAGCTTTCTTT.

As regards this clone: Other DNA sequences in the same sample also yield this CDR3. The rearrangement links TRBV7-8 to TRBJ1-2; D may be TRBD1 (6 bases). Germline-derived CDR1 and CDR2 are SGHVS and FQNEAQ. V was pared by 5 bases and J by 2 bases, with 9 bases between. The CDR3 is made up of 13 amino acids. The CDR3 loop is CASSRDRNYGYTF. CDR3 DNA sequence: TGTGCCAGCAGCCGCGACAGGAACTATGGCTACACCTTC.

This chain joins TRBV5-4 and TRBJ2-7; D perhaps matches TRBD2 (6 bases). From germline, CDR1 is SGHNT and CDR2 YYREEE (reference sequence). Trimming left V 1 base short and J 2 bases short, with 7 bases between. This CDR3 comprises 13 residues. The CDR3 nucleotides read TGTGCCAGCAGCTTGACTAGCACCTACGAGCAGTACTTC. It yields the protein CASSLTSTYEQYF.

The chain carries TRBV6-5 and TRBJ2-5; D perhaps matches TRBD2 (6 bases). Germline loops: CDR1 MNHEY, CDR2 SVGAGI. Trimming took 6 bases from V and 4 from J, leaving 12 bases between them. The CDR3 is made up of 13 amino acids. CDR3 in amino acids: CASREDYLETQYF. For the CDR3, the DNA is TGTGCCAGCAGGGAGGACTACCTAGAGACCCAGTACTTC.

The chain uses TRBV7-2 and TRBJ1-2; D is ambiguous. The V gene's germline CDR1 is SGHTA and CDR2 FQGNSA. With 6 bases removed from V and 8 bases from J, the gap between germline ends came to 13 bases. This CDR3 region has 12 residues. The CDR3: CASSLPSGGYTF. The CDR3 nucleotides read TGTGCCAGCAGTCTACCCTCGGGGGGCTACACCTTC.

The V gene is TRBV4-1, the J gene TRBJ2-3; TRBD1 agrees at 8 bases. Germline trimming cut 3 bases from V and 7 bases from J; bases unmatched to any gene: 12. This CDR3 region has 16 residues. Germline V gene lookup returns CDR1 MGHRA and CDR2 YSYEKL. CDR3 nucleotide sequence: TGCGCCAGCAGCCAGAACCCTGACAGGGGTCGAAATACGCAGTATTTT. Its translation: CASSQNPDRGRNTQYF.

The chain joins TRBV9 to TRBJ2-3; the match to TRBD2 covers 11 bases. The CDR3 is 16 residues long. CDR1 is SGDLS and CDR2 is YYNGEE in the germline V gene. V shed 0 bases, J shed 5 bases, and the junction held 5 bases outside the gene matches. The DNA of the CDR3 is TGTGCCAGCAGCGTAGGACTAGCGGGGAGTGGAGATACGCAGTATTTT. Amino acids: CASSVGLAGSGDTQYF.

The chain couples TRBV13 to TRBJ1-2; D gene ambiguous. The CDR3 has 14 residues. Germline loops: CDR1 PRHDT, CDR2 FYEKMQ (reference sequence). Trimming left V 5 bases short and J 4 bases short, with 14 bases between. In DNA, the CDR3 is TGTGCCAGCAGCACCTGGACTGGGATCTATGGCTACACCTTC. Protein: CASSTWTGIYGYTF.

The chain combines TRBV6-2 or TRBV6-3 with TRBJ2-4; possible D gene TRBD2, 5 bases. The CDR3 is 16 amino acids. V lost 4 bases to trimming and J lost 3 bases, with 16 bases between them. Germline V lookup: CDR1 MNHEY, CDR2 SVGEGT. The CDR3 region is CASSLTSGWVKNIQYF. The DNA of the CDR3 is TGTGCCAGCAGTTTAACTAGTGGATGGGTCAAAAACATTCAGTACTTC.

This clone was observed once. This rearrangement joins TRBV21-1 to TRBJ2-1; TRBD2, the table's D call, lacks a check against the DNA. TRBV21-1 is termed a pseudogene. The CDR3 spans 15 residues. The CDR3 DNA sequence: TGTGCCAGCAGCAAAGCCCTAGCGGGGTACAATGAGCAGTTCTTC. Amino acids: CASSKALAGYNEQFF.

The chain couples TRBV19 to TRBJ2-7; 10 bases match TRBD1. V lost 4 bases and J lost 7; bases outside the gene matches: 13. Germline loops: CDR1 LNHDA, CDR2 SQIVND (reference sequence). The CDR3 covers 16 residues. In DNA, the CDR3 is TGTGCCAGTAGTACGGGTCCCGGGACAGGGGTCGTTGAGCAGTACTTC. It specifies CASSTGPGTGVVEQYF.

V is TRBV13 and J is TRBJ2-1; tentative D call: TRBD2 (6 bases). The CDR3 spans 13 residues. CDR1 and CDR2 (germline): PRHDT, FYEKMQ (reference sequence). The V and J ends lost 10 bases and 2 bases respectively, with 12 bases between them. The CDR3 here is CATRLGPYNEQFF. The CDR3 DNA reads TGTGCCACCCGACTAGGTCCCTACAATGAGCAGTTCTTC.

V gene TRBV11-2 combines with J gene TRBJ2-7, with D possibly TRBD1 on 6 matching bases. The germline gives CDR1 SGHAT, CDR2 FQNNGV. Trimming shortened V by 4 bases and J by 7 bases, and 17 bases separated the two germline ends. CDR3 length: 14 amino acids. The CDR3 reads CASSYSERGKEQYF. The DNA of the CDR3 is TGTGCCAGCAGCTATTCTGAGAGGGGGAAGGAGCAGTACTTC.

The chain recombines TRBV7-6 with TRBJ2-3, with D unclear. The germline V gene encodes CDR1 SGHVS and CDR2 FNYEAQ. V lost 5 bases, J lost 1 base, and 7 bases lay in between. There are 13 residues in the CDR3. The CDR3 bases are TGTGCCAGCAGCCGGAGCGGCACAGATACGCAGTATTTT. This encodes CASSRSGTDTQYF.

As regards this clone: One junction end disagrees with the germline gene, perhaps due to a read error. This chain joins TRBV7-7 and TRBJ2-3; TRBD2 matches at 13 bases. CDR1 is SSHAT, CDR2 FNYEAQ, per germline (reference sequence). This CDR3 contains 16 residues. CDR3 loop: CASSLGLAGRADTQYF. In DNA form, the CDR3 reads TGTGCTAGCAGCTTGGGACTAGCGGGGAGAGCAGATACGCAGTATTTT. Filled out from reference TRBV7-7 and TRBJ2-3, the complete variable domain reads GAGVSQSPRYKVTKRGQDVTLRCDPISSHATLYWYQQALGQGPEFLTYFNYEAQPDKSGLPSDRFSAERPEGSISTLTIQRTEQRDSAMYRCASSLGLAGRADTQYFGPGTRLTVL.